This T cell receptor (beta chain) appears in the sequencing data of a study of T-cell reconstitution after alpha-beta-depleted transplantation in children (dated by TCRdb to 2016 to 2018). About the study as a whole: Using TCR repertoire profiling, the study quantitatively followed how T-cell immune reconstitution unfolded in children after TCRalphabeta/CD19-depleted allogeneic hematopoietic cell transplantation. What the study reported, not specific to this receptor: The frequencies of hyperexpanded clones fell over the following months, and after one year, T-cell counts and TCRbeta diversity were mostly attributed to newly produced T cells. About two months after transplant, the apparently early recovery of alphabetaT-cell counts reportedly depended on just several hundred clones that had expanded rapidly and came from non-depleted graft cells. In some patients, high TCRbeta diversity at day 60 was attributed to recipient T cells and intrathymic progenitors that had survived conditioning.

The library relied on PCR. Sequenced using an Illumina HiSeq 2500. To normalize quantification of the TCRbeta repertoire, the TCR libraries were built with molecular barcoding that relied on unique molecular identifiers. TCRdb reworked the public reads: Q25 trimming with fastp, MiXCR clone assembly, productive beta chains retained. For every CDR3 protein sequence, its rows merge into one entry that carries the most common genes and DNA. This sample lists about 300,000 distinct CDR3 sequences; roughly a tenth were detected once. The ten largest clones add up to 7% to 9.5% of the sample. As regards this clonotype: Its antigen is not yet known. This clone may be a read error of a much larger clone one base away.

This sample's treatment or condition label indicates: allogeneic hematopoietic cell transplantation with graft depleted of TCRalphabeta T cells and CD19 B cells. Transplant recipients were children who received TCRalphabeta/CD19-depleted allogeneic hematopoietic cell grafts. The CDR3 contains 14 residues, cysteine and phenylalanine counted. Only the CDR3 DNA is retained, 42 bases long and in frame from the first base. Taken from the germline V gene, the CDR1 and CDR2 loops are SGHVT and SQSDAQ. Here the sequenced sample was PBMCs, taken before TCRalphabeta/CD19-depleted stem cell transplant. The rearranged segments are TRBV7-4 and TRBJ2-7; TRBD1 is a weak D gene call, 7 bases matching. The receptor's source is a boy younger than two with acute myeloid leukemia, due to receive a stem cell transplant. This receptor carries the CDR3 CASSPTGDSHEQYF. The DNA sequence is as follows: TGTGCCAGCAGCCCTACAGGGGACTCCCACGAGCAGTACTTC.